These 12 T cell receptor beta chains originate from one sample sequenced in a study of OX40 agonist ivuxolimab in advanced cancers. Sequencing used immunoSEQ multiplex PCR; TCRdb keeps in-frame clones, though not all of them. The table lists 20,000 to 25,000 clones, roughly 89% of them singletons. Sequenced here: CD4+ or CD8+ T cells sorted from blood, sampled in a trial of the OX40 agonist ivuxolimab. The receptors were sampled from an adult with an advanced solid tumor such as melanoma, head and neck, liver or kidney cancer.

This rearrangement joins TRBV5-6 to TRBJ2-7; TRBD1 agrees at 7 bases. Trimming took 4 bases from V and 4 from J; bases not matched to a gene: 5. This CDR3 has 13 amino acids. Per the germline V gene, CDR1 is SGHDT and CDR2 is YYEEEE. The chain's CDR3 is CASSVTGLYEQYF. CDR3 nucleotides: TGTGCCAGCAGCGTGACAGGGTTATACGAGCAGTACTTC.

The table lists this clone with a few counts. The CDR3 ends on some other residue instead of the conserved phenylalanine or tryptophan, so this is likely a read error. The V and J genes are TRBV4-1 and TRBJ1-6; D remains ambiguous. V dropped 1 base and J dropped 7 bases, with 11 bases sitting between them. Germline assignment: CDR1 MGHRA and CDR2 YSYEKL. CDR3 length: 15 amino acids. The CDR3 sequence: CASSQGLLWNSPLHL. The DNA of the CDR3 is TGCGCCAGCAGCCAAGGGCTACTGTGGAATTCACCCCTCCACCTT.

The V call is TRBV9, the J call TRBJ2-3; possible D gene TRBD2, 7 bases. Trimming shortened V by 0 bases and J by 5 bases, and 16 bases separated the two germline ends. CDR1 and CDR2 (germline): SGDLS, YYNGEE. This CDR3 comprises 16 residues. The CDR3 spells CASSVGWGGAVDTQYF. For the CDR3, the DNA is TGTGCCAGCAGCGTAGGCTGGGGGGGCGCGGTAGATACGCAGTATTTT.

The chain uses TRBV27 and TRBJ1-2; 10 positions match TRBD1. Germline V gene data show CDR1 as MNHEY and CDR2 as SMNVEV (reference sequence). The CDR3 sequence is 13 residues long. The V and J ends lost 10 bases and 3 bases, in that order; junction bases with no gene match: 5. CDR3 sequence (DNA): TGTGCCACCGGACAGGGGGTTCACTATGGCTACACCTTC. Protein sequence: CATGQGVHYGYTF.

The genes are TRBV4-3 and TRBJ2-3; possible D gene TRBD2, 5 bases. The CDR3 loop spans 17 amino acids. Between the trimmed V and J ends, which lost 1 base and 0 bases, there was a span of 14 bases. Germline V gene sequence: CDR1 LGHNA, CDR2 YSLEER. The chain's CDR3 is CASSQGSRSGSTDTQYF. For the CDR3, the DNA is TGCGCCAGCAGCCAAGGTTCCAGGTCGGGGAGCACAGATACGCAGTATTTT.

The gene calls are TRBV28 and TRBJ1-5; D is perhaps TRBD1 (5 bases). CDR1 and CDR2 from the germline V gene are MDHEN and SYDVKM. This CDR3 is built from 15 residues. Trimming took off 3 bases at V and 6 bases at J, with 15 bases between the two ends. The CDR3 bases are TGTGCCAGCAGTTTGGGGACCCCCTCGCGTCAGCCCCAGCATTTT. This gives the protein CASSLGTPSRQPQHF.

The chain is built from TRBV4-3 and TRBJ1-3; no clear D gene. Trimming stripped 0 bases from V and 0 bases from J, with 9 bases between. CDR3 length: 16 residues. The germline gives CDR1 LGHNA, CDR2 YSLEER. The CDR3 nucleotides are TGCGCCAGCAGCCAAGATCTACGGTTCTCTGGAAACACCATATATTTT. Protein: CASSQDLRFSGNTIYF.

By share of the sample, this clone is medium-sized. The chain links TRBV29-1 to TRBJ2-7, with 7 bases lining up with TRBD2. Germline assignment: CDR1 SQVTM and CDR2 ANQGSEA. This CDR3 is built from 15 residues. The V gene end was trimmed by 1 base and the J gene end by 4 bases; junction bases not matched to a gene: 10. The CDR3: CSVEAPGGIRYEQYF. The CDR3 nucleotides read TGCAGCGTTGAAGCTCCCGGGGGGATACGGTACGAGCAGTACTTC.

The chain combines TRBV9 with TRBJ1-1; D is possibly TRBD1 (5 bases). Germline values: CDR1 SGDLS, CDR2 YYNGEE. V dropped 1 base and J dropped 5 bases, with 9 bases sitting between them. The CDR3 consists of 13 residues. The CDR3 sequence: CASSVSQGTEAFF. The CDR3 nucleotides are TGTGCCAGCAGCGTATCTCAGGGAACTGAAGCTTTCTTT.

The chain carries TRBV9 and TRBJ2-1; 7 bases are shared with TRBD2. The CDR3 is 15 residues long. After removal of 0 bases from V and 6 bases from J, the junction contained 6 bases not matched to a gene. CDR1 is SGDLS, CDR2 YYNGEE, per germline. CDR3: CASSVVRDYPNEQFF. DNA of the CDR3: TGTGCCAGCAGCGTAGTAAGGGACTACCCCAATGAGCAGTTCTTC.

The rearrangement uses TRBV7-2 and TRBJ2-2; D is ambiguous. Deletions cut 7 bases from V and 6 bases from J, with 12 bases between. Germline CDR1 is SGHTA and CDR2 is FQGNSA. The CDR3 covers 13 residues. The CDR3 reads CASTLLGPGELFF. The DNA for the CDR3 is TGTGCCAGCACCCTCCTGGGTCCCGGGGAGCTGTTTTTT.

This chain connects TRBV4-3 to TRBJ1-6; tentatively, D is TRBD1 (5 bases). This CDR3 comprises 14 residues. Trimming cost V 4 bases and J 6 bases, with 10 bases left between them. The V gene's germline CDR1 is LGHNA and CDR2 YSLEER. The CDR3 protein is CASSPWDLNSPLHF. The CDR3, as DNA: TGCGCCAGCAGCCCTTGGGACCTTAATTCACCCCTCCACTTT.